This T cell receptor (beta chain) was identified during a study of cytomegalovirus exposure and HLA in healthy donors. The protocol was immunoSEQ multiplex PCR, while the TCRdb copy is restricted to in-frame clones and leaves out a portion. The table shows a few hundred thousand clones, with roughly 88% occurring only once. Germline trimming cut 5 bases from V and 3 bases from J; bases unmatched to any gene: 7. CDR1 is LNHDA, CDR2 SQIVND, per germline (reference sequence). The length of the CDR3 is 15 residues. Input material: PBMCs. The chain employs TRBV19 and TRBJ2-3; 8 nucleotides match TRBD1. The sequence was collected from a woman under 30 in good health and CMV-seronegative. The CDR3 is CASSPGQGQTDTQYF. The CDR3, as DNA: TGTGCCAGTAGTCCTGGACAGGGCCAGACAGATACGCAGTATTTT.